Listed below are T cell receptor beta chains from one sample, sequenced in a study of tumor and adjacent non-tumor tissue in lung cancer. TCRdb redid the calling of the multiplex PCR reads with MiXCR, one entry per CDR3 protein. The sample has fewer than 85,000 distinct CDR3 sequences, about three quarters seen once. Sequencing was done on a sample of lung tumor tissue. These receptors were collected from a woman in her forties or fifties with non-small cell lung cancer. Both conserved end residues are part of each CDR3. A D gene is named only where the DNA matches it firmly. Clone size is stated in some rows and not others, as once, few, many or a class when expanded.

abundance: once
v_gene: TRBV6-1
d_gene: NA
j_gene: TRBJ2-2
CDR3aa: CASSPGARTGGLFF
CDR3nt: TGTGCCAGCAGCCCGGGAGCCAGAACCGGGGGGCTGTTTTTT

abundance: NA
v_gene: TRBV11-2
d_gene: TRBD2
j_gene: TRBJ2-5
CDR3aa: CTSNSLAGGKTQYF
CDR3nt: TGTACCAGCAACTCTCTAGCGGGAGGCAAGACCCAGTACTTC

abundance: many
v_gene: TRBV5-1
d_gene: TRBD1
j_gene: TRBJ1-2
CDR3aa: CASRPYEGAAYGYTF
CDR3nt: TGCGCCAGCAGGCCCTATGAGGGGGCGGCCTATGGCTACACCTTC

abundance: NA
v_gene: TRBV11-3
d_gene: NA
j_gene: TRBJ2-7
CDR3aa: CGSSSGTREAEQYF
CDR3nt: TGTGGCAGCAGCTCCGGGACAAGGGAGGCCGAGCAATACTTC

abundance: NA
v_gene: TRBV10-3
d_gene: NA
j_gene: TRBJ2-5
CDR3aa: CAISLVGEGTRYF
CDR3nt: NA

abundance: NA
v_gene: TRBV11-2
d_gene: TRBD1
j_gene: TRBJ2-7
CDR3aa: CASSLIRDSHKQYF
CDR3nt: TGTGCCAGCAGCTTAATTAGGGACAGCCACAAGCAGTACTTC

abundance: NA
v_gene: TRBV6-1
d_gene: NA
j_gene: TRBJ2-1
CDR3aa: CARSEVSGGNEQFF
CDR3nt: TGTGCCAGAAGTGAAGTATCGGGTGGTAATGAGCAGTTCTTC

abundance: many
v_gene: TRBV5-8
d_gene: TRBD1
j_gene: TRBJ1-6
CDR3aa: CASSPPGGGFYYSPLHF
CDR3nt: TGTGCCAGCAGCCCGCCTGGAGGGGGCTTTTATTATTCACCCCTCCACTTT

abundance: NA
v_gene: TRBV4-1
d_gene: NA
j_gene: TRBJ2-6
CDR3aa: CASSQDLTHRSGAKVLNF
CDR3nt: TGCGCCAGCAGCCAAGATCTGACACACCGCTCTGGGGCCAAAGTCCTGAATTTC

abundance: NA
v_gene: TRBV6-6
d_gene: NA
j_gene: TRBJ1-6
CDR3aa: CISSSPGAPGDSPLHF
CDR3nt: TGCATCAGCAGTTCACCCGGGGCGCCGGGCGATTCACCCCTCCACTTT

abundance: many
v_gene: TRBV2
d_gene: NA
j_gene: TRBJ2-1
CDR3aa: CASSQSLNEQFF
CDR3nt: TGTGCCAGCAGTCAGAGCTTAAATGAGCAGTTCTTC

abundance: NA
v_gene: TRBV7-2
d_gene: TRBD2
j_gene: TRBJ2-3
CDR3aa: CASSLDGRAPDTQYF
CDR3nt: TGTGCCAGCAGCTTAGACGGGAGGGCCCCAGATACGCAGTATTTT

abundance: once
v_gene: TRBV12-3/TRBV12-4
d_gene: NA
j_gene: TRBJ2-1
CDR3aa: CASRSSELSSEQFF
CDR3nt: TGTGCCAGCAGATCAAGCGAGCTCTCTAGCGAGCAGTTCTTC

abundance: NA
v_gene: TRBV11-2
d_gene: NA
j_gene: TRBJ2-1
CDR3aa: CASRFGSADNEQFF
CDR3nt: TGTGCCAGCCGCTTTGGTAGCGCCGACAATGAGCAGTTCTTC

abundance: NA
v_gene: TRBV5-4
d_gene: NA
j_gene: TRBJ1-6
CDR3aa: CASSFEDGINSPLHF
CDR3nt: TGTGCCAGCAGCTTCGAGGACGGGATTAATTCACCTCTCCACTTT

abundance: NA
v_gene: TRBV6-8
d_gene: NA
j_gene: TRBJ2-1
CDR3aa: CASKNSAFF
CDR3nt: TGCGCCAGCAAAAATAGCGCGTTCTTC

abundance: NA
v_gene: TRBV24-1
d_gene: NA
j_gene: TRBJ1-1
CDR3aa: CATSDRDAEAFF
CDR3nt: TGTGCCACCAGTGATAGGGACGCTGAAGCTTTCTTT

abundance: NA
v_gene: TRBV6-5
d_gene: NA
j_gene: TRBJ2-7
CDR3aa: CANSTTYEQYF
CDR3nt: TGTGCCAACAGTACCACTTACGAGCAGTACTTT

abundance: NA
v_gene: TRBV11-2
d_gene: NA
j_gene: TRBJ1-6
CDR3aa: CASSLDHRPYPPLHF
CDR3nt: TGTGCCAGCAGCTTAGATCACCGACCCTATCCACCCCTCCACTTT

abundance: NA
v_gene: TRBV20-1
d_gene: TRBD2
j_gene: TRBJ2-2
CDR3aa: CSARSTSGNTGELFF
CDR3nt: TGCAGTGCCAGATCTACTAGCGGGAACACCGGGGAGCTGTTTTTT

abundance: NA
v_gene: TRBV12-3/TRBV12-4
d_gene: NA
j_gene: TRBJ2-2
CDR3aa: CASSLGDGKVTGELFF
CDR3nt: TGTGCCAGCAGTCTAGGCGACGGGAAGGTCACCGGGGAGCTGTTTTTT

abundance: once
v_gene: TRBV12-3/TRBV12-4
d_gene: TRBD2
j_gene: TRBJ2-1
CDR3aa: CVSRTSGTNDQFF
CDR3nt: TGTGTCAGCAGGACTAGCGGGACTAATGACCAGTTCTTC

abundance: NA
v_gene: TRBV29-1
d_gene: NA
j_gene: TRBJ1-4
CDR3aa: CSVQLLEDMGWEKLFF
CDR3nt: TGCAGCGTTCAGCTCCTCGAGGACATGGGATGGGAAAAACTGTTTTTT

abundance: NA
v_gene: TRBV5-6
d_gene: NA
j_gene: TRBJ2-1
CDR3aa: CTSSSWGYQLRYNEQFF
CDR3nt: TGTACCAGCAGCTCCTGGGGCTACCAGCTAAGGTACAATGAGCAGTTCTTC

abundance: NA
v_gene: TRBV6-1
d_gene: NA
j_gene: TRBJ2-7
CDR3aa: CANSEGDFYEHYF
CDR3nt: TGTGCCAACAGTGAAGGGGACTTCTACGAGCATTACTTC

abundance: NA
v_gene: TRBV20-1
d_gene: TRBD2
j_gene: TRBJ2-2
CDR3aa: CSARLAGETGEPFF
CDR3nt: TGCAGTGCTAGACTAGCGGGAGAGACCGGGGAGCCGTTTTTT

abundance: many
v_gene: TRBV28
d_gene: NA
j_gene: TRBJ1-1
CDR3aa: CASSFEFDTEAFF
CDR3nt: TGTGCCAGCAGTTTTGAGTTTGACACTGAAGCTTTCTTT

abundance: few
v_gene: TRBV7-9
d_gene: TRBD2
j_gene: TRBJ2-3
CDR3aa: CASSLARLAGTFPTDTQYF
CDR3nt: TGTGCCAGCAGCTTAGCTAGGCTAGCGGGCACCTTCCCCACAGATACGCAGTATTTT

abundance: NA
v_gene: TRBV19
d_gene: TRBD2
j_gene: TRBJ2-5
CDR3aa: CASSWGGSRQGTQYF
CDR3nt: TGTGCCAGTAGTTGGGGCGGGAGTCGTCAAGGGACCCAGTACTTC

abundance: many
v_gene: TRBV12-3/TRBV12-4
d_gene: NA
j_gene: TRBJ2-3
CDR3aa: CASSLGTFKDTQYF
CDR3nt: TGTGCCAGCAGTTTAGGGACCTTCAAAGATACGCAGTATTTT

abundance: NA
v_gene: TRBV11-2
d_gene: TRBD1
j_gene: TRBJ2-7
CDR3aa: CPSSIVTGRTYEQYF
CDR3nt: TGTCCCAGCAGCATCGTGACAGGGCGCACCTACGAGCAGTACTTC

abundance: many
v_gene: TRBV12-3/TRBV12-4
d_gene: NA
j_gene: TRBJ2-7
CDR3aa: CASSPAGGQPYEQYF
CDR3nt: TGTGCCAGCAGCCCCGCCGGGGGACAGCCATACGAGCAGTACTTC

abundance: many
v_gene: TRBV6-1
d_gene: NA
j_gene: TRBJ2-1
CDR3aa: CASSEVVGEQFF
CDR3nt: TGTGCCAGCAGTGAAGTCGTGGGTGAGCAGTTCTTC

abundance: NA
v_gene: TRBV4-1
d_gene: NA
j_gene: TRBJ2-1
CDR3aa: CAGSQPCSGGAEQFF
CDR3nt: TGCGCCGGCAGCCAACCCTGTAGCGGAGGGGCTGAGCAGTTCTTC

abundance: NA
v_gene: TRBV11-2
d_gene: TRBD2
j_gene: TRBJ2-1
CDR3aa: CASRLGLYNEQFF
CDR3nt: TGTGCCAGCAGGTTGGGACTATACAATGAGCAGTTCTTC